This T cell receptor (beta chain) was observed in a study of shared clonotypes between healthy human individuals. Both subsets, CD45RA+ naive and CD45RA-negative memory, were split from the CD4+ cells. Some clones are missing from TCRdb's copy, which holds only in-frame ones; the method was immunoSEQ multiplex PCR. This sample has 1.6 million or so clones, with around 97% found just once. V was clipped by 0 bases and J by 5 bases, with 14 bases between them. Germline assignment: CDR1 SGHKS and CDR2 YYEKEE (reference sequence). The CDR3 sequence is 15 residues long. This TCR was sampled from a man aged 25-45 years in good health. This chain links TRBV5-5 with TRBJ2-5; D possibly corresponds to TRBD1 (6 bases). The material sequenced was naive CD4+ T cells sorted from blood. Indicated subset: CD45RA+ positively selected. The CDR3 sequence is CASSLVQGFAETQYF. CDR3 DNA: TGTGCCAGCAGCTTGGTCCAGGGGTTTGCTGAGACCCAGTACTTC.